This T cell receptor (beta chain) stems from a study of CXCR3-negative and CXCR3-positive naive CD8 T cells (dated by TCRdb to about 2019). Context from the whole study: In total, 130 million to 150 million TRB reads were obtained, corresponding to roughly 1.5 +/- 0.3 million reads per library. The TRBV-TRBJ cluster analysis covered naive subsets from 5 donors and memory cells from 3 donors. Diversity and physicochemical repertoire analyses covered under twelve donors pooled from two independent experiments.

Notes on this clonotype: Its specific antigen is unknown.

For each CD8+ T cell subset, flow sorting was done in triplicate, and a few hundred thousand cells per subset went directly into RLT lysis buffer. Using standard density gradient centrifugation, peripheral blood mononuclear cells were isolated from buffy coats. Total RNA was extracted from sorted cells using an RNeasy Mini Kit. Here is what the overall study found, with its caveats: Because surface CD5, which has been linked to self-reactivity in mice, was comparable between naive subsets, TCR interaction strength was also inferred from TRB CDR3 physicochemical properties. Both naive subsets had comparably high repertoire diversity, while memory CD8+ T cells had much lower repertoire diversity. Naive CXCR3-negative and CXCR3-positive cells from the same donor showed similar TRBV-TRBJ usage, whereas memory cells showed distinct patterns. Freshly isolated PBMCs were used for most assays because CXCR3 expression partially decreased after cryopreservation.

Sequencing took place on a NextSeq 550. The Human TCR Profiling Kit (MiLaboratory) was used to prepare UMI-labeled 5' RACE TRB cDNA libraries. cDNA synthesis used the entire amount of extracted RNA, and PCR amplification then used the entire amount of cDNA produced. Libraries were prepared in parallel with an identical number of PCR cycles. Per the original workflow: MIGEC and MiXCR extracted about 50,000 +/- 10,000 unique UMI-labeled TRB cDNA molecules per library, requiring at least two reads per UMI. An average of around 40,000 +/- 10,000 functional in-frame TRB CDR3 nucleotide clonotypes without stop codons was found per library. Diversity metrics, including normalized Shannon-Wiener and Chao1, were computed in VDJtools after downsampling to 5000 UMI-labeled TRB molecules per sample. VDJtools computed clonotype-size-weighted physicochemical properties of the central five CDR3 residues: interaction energy, strength, volume and Kidera factor 4. Following reprocessing of the reads by TCRdb, the data hold one row per CDR3 protein sequence and no DNA is available. The V and J calls were determined by TCRdb, not by the authors. The table kept for this sample lists about 57,000 distinct CDR3 sequences. Jointly, the top ten make up around 22% of the sample.

The germline V gene (reference sequence) provides CDR1 SEHNR and CDR2 FQNEAQ. From the cysteine up to the phenylalanine, the CDR3 has a length of 16 residues. No DNA is given. The sequence was obtained from a human donor in good health. Some clones in this sample may be carry-over from other donors' samples. Material for sequencing was memory CD8+ T cells from blood. The sample's cell subset or site, from its label and the paper: conventional CD8+ memory T cells (TMEM), sorted as controls. The chain is assembled from TRBV7-9 and TRBJ2-3; TCRdb designates TRBD1, a call that cannot be tested without DNA. This receptor has the CDR3 CASSRTGWPGTDTQYF.